Shown below are 23 T cell receptor beta chains from a single sample sequenced in a study of blood T cell repertoires in COVID-19. Assay: immunoSEQ multiplex PCR; the TCRdb copy retains only in-frame clones and omits some. This sample has approximately 66,000 clones; roughly 86% occur once, and the top ten carry over 6.5%. Sequencing was carried out using peripheral blood. These receptors were collected from a man aged 60 to 75 with acute or convalescent COVID-19.

This chain connects TRBV6-5 to TRBJ2-2; no clear D gene. CDR1 and CDR2 (germline): MNHEY, SVGAGI. Between the trimmed V and J ends, which lost 0 bases and 3 bases, there was a span of 11 bases. The CDR3 runs 16 residues. CDR3 region: CASSYSRKIDTGELFF. In DNA form, the CDR3 reads TGTGCCAGCAGTTACTCGCGTAAAATAGACACCGGGGAGCTGTTTTTT.

V is TRBV9 and J is TRBJ1-2, with D maybe TRBD1 (6 bases). V was clipped by 0 bases and J by 8 bases, with 20 bases between them. The CDR3 runs to 16 residues. Per germline, CDR1 SGDLS and CDR2 YYNGEE. In DNA, the CDR3 is TGTGCCAGCAGCGTAGAGGCAGGGGACCGCGGGGGCGGCTACACCTTC. It encodes CASSVEAGDRGGGYTF.

The V gene is TRBV5-6, the J gene TRBJ1-6, with TRBD1 matching over 8 bases. CDR1 is SGHDT, CDR2 YYEEEE, per germline. The ends lost 3 bases at V and 13 bases at J; junction bases unmatched: 18. The CDR3 runs 17 residues. The CDR3 nucleotides read TGTGCCAGCAGCTATTGGTGGGCGACAGGGGAGCCTTCGCCCCTCCACTTT. Protein product: CASSYWWATGEPSPLHF.

This clone was picked up a small number of times. V gene TRBV19 combines with J gene TRBJ1-4, with D maybe TRBD1 (6 bases). Germline CDR1 reads LNHDA; CDR2 reads SQIVND (reference sequence). The CDR3 has 16 residues. Trimming cost V 7 bases and J 0 bases, with 15 bases left between them. In DNA form, the CDR3 reads TGTGCCAGTACCTCGGGACACCTTGCAACTAATGAAAAACTGTTTTTT. Protein product: CASTSGHLATNEKLFF.

The chain uses TRBV5-5 and TRBJ2-5; D is possibly TRBD2 (6 bases). The germline V gene encodes CDR1 SGHKS and CDR2 YYEKEE (reference sequence). V lost 7 bases to trimming and J lost 2 bases, with 15 bases between them. This CDR3 region has 14 residues. This CDR3 reads CASAQPGLQETQYF. CDR3 in DNA: TGTGCCAGCGCCCAACCGGGACTTCAAGAGACCCAGTACTTC. Full variable domain (remainder filled in from reference TRBV5-5 and TRBJ2-5): DAGVTQSPTHLIKTRGQQVTLRCSPISGHKSVSWYQQVLGQGPQFIFQYYEKEERGRGNFPDRFSARQFPNYSSELNVNALLLGDSALYLCASAQPGLQETQYFGPGTRLLVL.

The V gene is TRBV4-3, the J gene TRBJ2-2; 9 bases are a match to TRBD1. CDR3 length: 15 amino acids. Germline trimming cut 3 bases from V and 5 bases from J; bases unmatched to any gene: 4. Germline V gene lookup returns CDR1 LGHNA and CDR2 YSLEER. Here the CDR3 reads CASSQTGQGTGELFF. The CDR3, as DNA: TGCGCCAGCAGCCAGACGGGACAGGGAACCGGGGAGCTGTTTTTT.

The CDR3: CASSLGFPLVNQPQHF. CDR3 bases: TGTGCCAGCAGTTTAGGGTTCCCACTAGTAAATCAGCCCCAGCATTTT. The V call is TRBV27, the J call TRBJ1-5; D is unresolved. Germline-derived CDR1 and CDR2 are MNHEY and SMNVEV (reference sequence). V was clipped by 2 bases and J by 4 bases, with 15 bases between them. The CDR3 is 16 amino acids.

The V call is TRBV4-2, the J call TRBJ1-1; possibly TRBD1 for D (5 bases). This CDR3 is built from 15 residues. Germline CDR1 reads LGHNA; CDR2 reads YNFKEQ. V was trimmed by 1 base and J by 2 bases, leaving 11 bases between them. The DNA of the CDR3 is TGTGCCAGCAGCCAAGCACCCGGGGGTAACACTGAAGCTTTCTTT. As protein: CASSQAPGGNTEAFF.

The J gene is TRBJ1-6, the V gene TRBV4-3; D not resolved. The CDR3 covers 15 residues. Germline CDR1 and CDR2: LGHNA and YSLEER. The V end was cut by 0 bases, the J end by 4 bases, with 7 bases between. The CDR3 region has the DNA TGCGCCAGCAGCCAAGAAGCAAGTTATAATTCACCCCTCCACTTT. It is translated as CASSQEASYNSPLHF.

This rearrangement joins TRBV6-6 to TRBJ1-1; 7 nucleotides agree with TRBD1. The CDR3 has 14 amino acids. J lost 0 bases, V lost 5 bases, and 3 bases had no gene match. Germline V gene sequence: CDR1 MNHNY, CDR2 SVGAGI (reference sequence). DNA of the CDR3: TGTGCCAGCAGTATGGGACAGATGAACACTGAAGCTTTCTTT. Amino acids: CASSMGQMNTEAFF.

This clone was recorded once. This chain connects TRBV19 to TRBJ1-2, with 7 nucleotides matching TRBD1. Germline trimming cut 7 bases from V and 3 bases from J; bases unmatched to any gene: 8. CDR1 is LNHDA, CDR2 SQIVND, per germline (reference sequence). The CDR3 has 14 amino acids. Here the CDR3 DNA reads TGTGCCAGTACCCCGACAGGGTTGGACTATGGCTACACCTTC. Translating gives CASTPTGLDYGYTF.

The rearrangement joins TRBV6-5 to TRBJ1-2, with 8 positions matching TRBD1. CDR1 is MNHEY, CDR2 SVGAGI, per germline. The CDR3 has 14 residues. Trimming took 7 bases from V and 4 from J; bases not matched to a gene: 8. The CDR3 protein is CASTPGQGAYGYTF. In DNA form, the CDR3 reads TGTGCCAGCACCCCTGGACAGGGAGCCTATGGCTACACCTTC.

This clone appeared once. The chain couples TRBV6-6 to TRBJ1-5; D gene unclear. V shed 6 bases and J shed 1 base, with 10 bases lying between them. Germline values: CDR1 MNHNY, CDR2 SVGAGI (reference sequence). The CDR3 loop spans 14 amino acids. The CDR3 is CASRGQVSNQPQHF. The CDR3 DNA reads as TGTGCCAGCAGGGGCCAGGTCAGCAATCAGCCCCAGCATTTT.

This clone has only a few counts. The rearrangement links TRBV11-2 to TRBJ1-1; 7 nucleotides agree with TRBD1. The CDR3 is made up of 15 amino acids. The germline gives CDR1 SGHAT, CDR2 FQNNGV. Trimming removed 5 bases from V and 0 bases from J; junction bases left unmatched: 6. The CDR3 here is CASSEGQTMNTEAFF. CDR3 coding DNA: TGTGCCAGCAGCGAGGGACAGACCATGAACACTGAAGCTTTCTTT.

V gene TRBV11-2 combines with J gene TRBJ1-6; a possible D gene is TRBD1 (6 bases). Germline CDR1 and CDR2: SGHAT and FQNNGV. Trimming left V 0 bases short and J 3 bases short, with 6 bases between. This CDR3 region has 15 residues. DNA for the CDR3: TGTGCCAGCAGCTTAGAACAGGGCTATAATTCACCCCTCCACTTT. This codes for CASSLEQGYNSPLHF.

The J gene is TRBJ1-5, the V gene TRBV3-1 (or the pseudogene TRBV3-2); D is perhaps TRBD1 (5 bases). CDR3 length: 15 amino acids. Germline V gene data show CDR1 as LGHDT and CDR2 as YNNKEL (reference sequence). V lost 1 base to trimming and J lost 2 bases, with 9 bases between them. The CDR3 nucleotides read TGTGCCAGCAGCCAAGCGGAACAGGGCAATCAGCCCCAGCATTTT. Translating gives CASSQAEQGNQPQHF.

The chain carries TRBV19 and TRBJ1-5; D ambiguous. CDR3 length: 15 residues. Germline assignment: CDR1 LNHDA and CDR2 SQIVND (reference sequence). Deletions cut 3 bases from V and 0 bases from J, with 9 bases between. CDR3 in DNA: TGTGCCAGTAGTATGTGGGGAGATAGCAATCAGCCCCAGCATTTT. Translation gives CASSMWGDSNQPQHF.

The chain combines TRBV6-2 or TRBV6-3 with TRBJ2-3, with TRBD2 matching 10 bases. The V and J ends lost 1 base and 4 bases, in that order; junction bases with no gene match: 5. The CDR3 sequence is 16 residues long. Per the germline V gene, CDR1 is MNHEY and CDR2 is SVGEGT. DNA of the CDR3: TGTGCCAGCAGTTACTTCGCCGGGACTAGCGCAGATACGCAGTATTTT. Encoded protein: CASSYFAGTSADTQYF.

The genes are TRBV7-2 and TRBJ2-7, with D perhaps matching TRBD1 (6 bases). The V gene's germline CDR1 is SGHTA and CDR2 FQGNSA. Trimming took off 3 bases at V and 4 bases at J, with 13 bases between the two ends. The CDR3 extends over 14 amino acids. The CDR3 nucleotides are TGTGCCAGCAGCTTCAACAGGGCGGATTACGAGCAGTACTTC. Amino acid sequence: CASSFNRADYEQYF.

Notes on this clone: Germline is not matched at one junction end, which may reflect a read error. J is TRBJ2-2 and V is TRBV7-9, with a tentative D call TRBD1 (5 bases). CDR1 and CDR2 (germline): SEHNR, FQNEAQ (reference sequence). The length of the CDR3 is 9 residues. CDR3 amino acids: CASSLVDRF. The CDR3 DNA is TGTGCCAGCAGCTTGGTCGACAGATTC.

The chain joins TRBV9 to TRBJ2-7; 12 bases fit TRBD1. CDR1 SGDLS and CDR2 YYNGEE come from the germline V gene. V lost 4 bases to trimming and J lost 7 bases; unmatched junction nucleotides: 6. CDR3 length: 14 residues. For the CDR3, the DNA is TGTGCCAGCAGCCCGGGACAGGGGGCCGAAGAGCAGTACTTC. It encodes CASSPGQGAEEQYF.

Of note for this clone: Other DNA sequences of this sample code for an identical CDR3. The chain joins TRBV5-1 to TRBJ1-1; weak D call: TRBD1 (5 bases). The CDR3 has 13 amino acids. Germline CDR1 is SGHRS and CDR2 is YFSETQ. Deletions cut 4 bases from V and 1 base from J, with 8 bases between. The CDR3 region is CASSSQGNTEAFF. The CDR3 DNA reads TGCGCCAGCAGCAGCCAGGGGAACACTGAAGCTTTCTTT. Drawing the rest from reference TRBV5-1 and TRBJ1-1, the complete variable domain is KAGVTQTPRYLIKTRGQQVTLSCSPISGHRSVSWYQQTPGQGLQFLFEYFSETQRNKGNFPGRFSGRQFSNSRSEMNVSTLELGDSALYLCASSSQGNTEAFFGQGTRLTVV.

About this clone itself: The same CDR3 arises from other DNA sequences in this sample as well. The rearrangement joins TRBV6-2 or TRBV6-3 to TRBJ1-1; D gene ambiguous. The germline gives CDR1 MNHEY, CDR2 SVGEGT. The V and J ends lost 0 bases and 1 base respectively, with 3 bases between them. The CDR3 has 13 residues. In nucleotides, the CDR3 is TGTGCCAGCAGTTACTCCAGGAACACTGAAGCTTTCTTT. It translates to CASSYSRNTEAFF.